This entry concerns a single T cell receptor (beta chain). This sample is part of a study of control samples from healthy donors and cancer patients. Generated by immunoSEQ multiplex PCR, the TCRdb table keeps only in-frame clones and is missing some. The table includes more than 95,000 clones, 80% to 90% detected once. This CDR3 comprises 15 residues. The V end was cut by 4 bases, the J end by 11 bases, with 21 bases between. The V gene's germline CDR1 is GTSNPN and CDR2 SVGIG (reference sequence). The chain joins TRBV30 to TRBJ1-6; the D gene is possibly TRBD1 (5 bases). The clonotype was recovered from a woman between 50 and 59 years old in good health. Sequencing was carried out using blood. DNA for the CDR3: TGTGCCTGGAACCCCGCCGGGGGTGGATGGACACCCCTCCACTTT. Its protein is CAWNPAGGGWTPLHF.